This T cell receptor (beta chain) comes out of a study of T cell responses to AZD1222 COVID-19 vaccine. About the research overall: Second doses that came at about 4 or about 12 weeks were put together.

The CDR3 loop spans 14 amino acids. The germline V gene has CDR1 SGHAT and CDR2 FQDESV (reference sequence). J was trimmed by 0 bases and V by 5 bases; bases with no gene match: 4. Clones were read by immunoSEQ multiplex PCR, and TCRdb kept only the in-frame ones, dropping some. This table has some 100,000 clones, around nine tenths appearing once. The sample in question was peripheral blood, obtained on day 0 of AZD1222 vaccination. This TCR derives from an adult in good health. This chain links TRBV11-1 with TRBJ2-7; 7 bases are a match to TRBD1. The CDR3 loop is CASSPWTGSYEQYF. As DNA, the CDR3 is TGTGCCAGCAGCCCTTGGACAGGCTCCTACGAGCAGTACTTC.